The 20 T cell receptor beta chains given below trace back to one sample, sequenced in a study of blood T cell repertoires in COVID-19. TCRdb's copy holds only in-frame clones and misses some; the assay was immunoSEQ multiplex PCR. Of around 370,000 clones listed, more than 75% were seen once; the top ten hold roughly 3.4%. The specimen was peripheral blood. All receptors derive from a woman between 18 and 29 years old who had recovered from COVID-19.

The chain uses TRBV18 and TRBJ1-5; 7 bases match TRBD1. The CDR3 covers 16 residues. The germline V gene has CDR1 KGHSH and CDR2 LQKENI. V shed 0 bases and J 1 base; nucleotides not matched to a gene: 3. CDR3 loop: CASSPPGDRSNQPQHF. In DNA, the CDR3 is TGTGCCAGCTCACCACCGGGGGACAGAAGCAATCAGCCCCAGCATTTT.

The chain uses TRBV25-1 and TRBJ2-2; perhaps TRBD2 as D (5 bases). This CDR3 spans 15 amino acids. The germline CDR1 and CDR2 sequences are MGHDK and SYGVNS. V shed 4 bases and J shed 4 bases, with 13 bases lying between them. The CDR3 is CASSGMRVSTGELFF. DNA for the CDR3: TGTGCCAGCAGTGGTATGAGGGTTAGCACCGGGGAGCTGTTTTTT.

This sequence joins TRBV18 and TRBJ1-1, with a possible D match to TRBD1 (5 bases). Germline V gene lookup returns CDR1 KGHSH and CDR2 LQKENI. Trimming removed 4 bases from V and 4 bases from J, with 10 bases in between. This CDR3 has 13 amino acids. CDR3 loop: CASSQDSSTEAFF. CDR3 in DNA: TGTGCCAGCTCACAAGACAGCAGCACTGAAGCTTTCTTT.

Comments on this clone: This specimen includes other DNA sequences encoding the same CDR3. The chain employs TRBV5-1 and TRBJ2-5; D is undetermined. The CDR3 spans 12 residues. Trimming shortened V by 0 bases and J by 5 bases, and 5 bases separated the two germline ends. The germline V gene has CDR1 SGHRS and CDR2 YFSETQ. As DNA, the CDR3 is TGCGCCAGCAGCTTGGCCGGGGAGACCCAGTACTTC. This translates into CASSLAGETQYF.

The CDR3 DNA reads TGCGCCAGCAGCCTCGGGACAGCCGAGAACACTGAAGCTTTCTTT. Residues: CASSLGTAENTEAFF. The V gene is TRBV4-3, the J gene TRBJ1-1, with 7 bases that match TRBD1. V shed 4 bases and J 1 base; nucleotides not matched to a gene: 6. The CDR3 loop spans 15 amino acids. CDR1 and CDR2 from the germline V gene are LGHNA and YSLEER.

V is TRBV7-6 and J is TRBJ2-3, with 8 bases lining up with TRBD2. V gave up 8 bases and J gave up 3 bases; unmatched junction bases: 10. This CDR3 is built from 15 residues. Germline V gene lookup returns CDR1 SGHVS and CDR2 FNYEAQ. CDR3 bases: TGTGCCAGCGCCCCGTGGAGCGGGAGTACAGATACGCAGTATTTT. This codes for CASAPWSGSTDTQYF. Full variable domain (outside the CDR3, taken from reference TRBV7-6 and TRBJ2-3): GAGVSQSPRYKVTKRGQDVALRCDPISGHVSLYWYRQALGQGPEFLTYFNYEAQQDKSGLPNDRFSAERPEGSISTLTIQRTEQRDSAMYRCASAPWSGSTDTQYFGPGTRLTVL.

The DNA of the CDR3 is TGTGCCAGCTCCCCGGGACAGGGGATAAACATTCAGTACTTC. Encoded protein: CASSPGQGINIQYF. The J gene is TRBJ2-4, the V gene TRBV18; the match to TRBD1 covers 10 bases. The germline V gene has CDR1 KGHSH and CDR2 LQKENI. The CDR3 has 14 residues. V lost 6 bases to trimming and J lost 6 bases; unmatched junction nucleotides: 5.

The V gene is TRBV9, the J gene TRBJ1-4, with D uncertain. The CDR3 totals 15 residues. Trimming removed 0 bases at V and 6 bases at J, with 12 bases between. Looked up from germline, CDR1 is SGDLS and CDR2 is YYNGEE. CDR3 protein: CASSVGPGIDEKLFF. CDR3 bases: TGTGCCAGCAGCGTAGGGCCGGGAATCGATGAAAAACTGTTTTTT.

Only a few counts were recorded for this clone. CDR3 coding DNA: TGTGCCAGCAGCTTACTTCGGTGGTCCGGGGAGCTGTTTTTT. Protein product: CASSLLRWSGELFF. This chain uses TRBV11-3 with TRBJ2-2; no clear D gene. V lost 2 bases and J lost 6, with 10 bases in between. This CDR3 comprises 14 residues. Germline loops: CDR1 SGHNT, CDR2 YENEEA. The full variable domain, completed using reference TRBV11-3 and TRBJ2-2, is EAGVVQSPRYKIIEKKQPVAFWCNPISGHNTLYWYLQNLGQGPELLIRYENEEAVDDSQLPKDRFSAERLKGVDSTLKIQPAELGDSAVYLCASSLLRWSGELFFGEGSRLTVL.

This clone showed up just a few times. This chain uses TRBV5-1 with TRBJ2-3; D perhaps matches TRBD1 (6 bases). CDR3 length equals 15 residues. V was trimmed by 0 bases and J by 3 bases, leaving 11 bases between them. From germline, CDR1 is SGHRS and CDR2 YFSETQ. The DNA for the CDR3 is TGCGCCAGCAGCTTGGACAGGGCTCGGACAGATACGCAGTATTTT. This translates into CASSLDRARTDTQYF. The full variable domain, rest sourced from reference TRBV5-1 and TRBJ2-3, is KAGVTQTPRYLIKTRGQQVTLSCSPISGHRSVSWYQQTPGQGLQFLFEYFSETQRNKGNFPGRFSGRQFSNSRSEMNVSTLELGDSALYLCASSLDRARTDTQYFGPGTRLTVL.

V gene TRBV30 combines with J gene TRBJ1-6; D ambiguous. The CDR3 covers 13 residues. Germline lookup yields CDR1 GTSNPN and CDR2 SVGIG (reference sequence). The V end was cut by 5 bases, the J end by 8 bases, with 13 bases between. The CDR3 DNA is TGTGCCTGGTCTCGGCGGGAAGATTCACCCCTCCACTTT. Translating gives CAWSRREDSPLHF.

For the CDR3, the DNA is TGCGCCAGCAGCTTGGCTTGGTCGGGTGGGGAAGCTTTCTTT. Translation: CASSLAWSGGEAFF. The V and J genes are TRBV5-1 and TRBJ1-1; D gene unclear. Germline CDR1 reads SGHRS; CDR2 reads YFSETQ. The CDR3 has 14 residues. With 0 bases removed from V and 8 bases from J, the gap between germline ends came to 14 bases.

The rearrangement links TRBV5-1 to TRBJ1-6; tentatively, D is TRBD1 (6 bases). In germline, CDR1 is SGHRS, CDR2 YFSETQ. The CDR3 has 14 amino acids. V was pared by 0 bases and J by 12 bases, with 13 bases between. DNA for the CDR3: TGCGCCAGCAGCTTGGACAGGGCGGAAGTACCCCTCCACTTT. It codes for CASSLDRAEVPLHF.

The chain's CDR3 is CASSTDYYSGNTIYF. CDR3 coding DNA: TGTGCCAGCTCGACAGATTATTACTCTGGAAACACCATATATTTT. This chain connects TRBV6-5 to TRBJ1-3; tentatively, D is TRBD1 (5 bases). In germline, CDR1 is MNHEY, CDR2 SVGAGI. V lost 8 bases to trimming and J lost 0 bases, with 14 bases between them. The CDR3 loop spans 15 amino acids.

The rearrangement links TRBV10-3 to TRBJ2-7, with 8 bases that match TRBD2. The CDR3 contains 14 residues. In germline, CDR1 is ENHRY, CDR2 SYGVKD. V trimming: 3 bases; J trimming: 6 bases; junction bases outside the gene matches: 7. The CDR3 region has the DNA TGTGCCATCAGTGAAGCGGGAGAAGGAGGCGAGCAGTACGTC. Amino acid sequence: CAISEAGEGGEQYV.

The chain is built from TRBV5-8 and TRBJ2-5, with D hard to call. The CDR3 consists of 11 residues. CDR1 is SGHTS, CDR2 YDEGEE, per germline. The ends were cut back, 2 bases at V and 4 bases at J, with 3 bases in the middle. CDR3 nucleotides: TGTGCCAGCAGCTTCTCAGAGACCCAGTACTTC. Its protein product is CASSFSETQYF.

The chain employs TRBV4-3 and TRBJ1-6, with D hard to call. Germline CDR1 and CDR2: LGHNA and YSLEER. V lost 1 base, J lost 9 bases, and 10 bases lay in between. The CDR3 sequence is 14 residues long. The CDR3 DNA reads TGCGCCAGCAGCCAAGTACAAGCGCTTTCACCCCTCCACTTT. Residues: CASSQVQALSPLHF.

The chain uses TRBV9 and TRBJ1-1, with 8 bases that match TRBD1. Unmatched junction bases numbered 6, after V lost 3 bases and J lost 5 bases. In germline, CDR1 is SGDLS, CDR2 YYNGEE. This CDR3 comprises 14 residues. CDR3 in DNA: TGTGCCAGCAGCGATGGACAGGGATGGACTGAAGCTTTCTTT. This gives the protein CASSDGQGWTEAFF.

The chain recombines TRBV10-3 with TRBJ1-2; no clear D. CDR1 is ENHRY and CDR2 is SYGVKD in the germline V gene. Trimming cost V 4 bases and J 4 bases, with 13 bases left between them. The CDR3 has 14 residues. DNA of the CDR3: TGTGCCATCAGTGCAGAGCGAAACTTCTATGGCTACACCTTC. This translates into CAISAERNFYGYTF.

This clone has just a few counts. This chain uses TRBV2 with TRBJ2-7; D uncertain. Trimming shortened V by 3 bases and J by 0 bases, and 12 bases separated the two germline ends. The CDR3 spans 15 residues. CDR1 is SNHLY and CDR2 is FYNNEI in the germline V gene. This CDR3 is CASSDGPVGSYEQYV. Here the CDR3 DNA reads TGTGCCAGCAGTGATGGGCCAGTAGGCTCCTACGAGCAGTACGTC.